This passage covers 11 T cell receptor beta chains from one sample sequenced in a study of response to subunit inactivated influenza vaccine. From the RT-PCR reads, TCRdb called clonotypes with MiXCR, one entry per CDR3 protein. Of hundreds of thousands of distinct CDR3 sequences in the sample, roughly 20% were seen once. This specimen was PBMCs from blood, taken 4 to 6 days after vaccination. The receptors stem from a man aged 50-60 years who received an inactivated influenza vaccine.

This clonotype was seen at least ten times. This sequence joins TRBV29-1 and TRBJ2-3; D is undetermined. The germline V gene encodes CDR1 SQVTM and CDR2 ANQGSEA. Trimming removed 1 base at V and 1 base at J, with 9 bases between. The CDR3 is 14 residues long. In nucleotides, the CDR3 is TGCAGCGTTGAAGTCCCTAGGGGCACAGATACGCAGTATTTT. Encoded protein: CSVEVPRGTDTQYF.

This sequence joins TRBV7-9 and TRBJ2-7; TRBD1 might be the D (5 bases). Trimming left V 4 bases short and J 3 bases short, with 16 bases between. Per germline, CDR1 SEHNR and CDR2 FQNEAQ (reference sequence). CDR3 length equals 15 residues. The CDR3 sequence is CASSSQGSGHYEQYF. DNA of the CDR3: TGTGCCAGCAGCTCCCAGGGATCCGGCCACTACGAGCAGTACTTC.

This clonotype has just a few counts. The CDR3 loop is CASRADSTETQYF. Written as DNA, the CDR3 is TGTGCCAGCAGGGCGGACAGTACGGAGACCCAGTACTTC. This chain uses TRBV2 with TRBJ2-5; D may be TRBD1 (6 bases). Trimming took 6 bases from V and 5 from J, leaving 13 bases between them. Per the germline V gene, CDR1 is SNHLY and CDR2 is FYNNEI. This CDR3 comprises 13 residues.

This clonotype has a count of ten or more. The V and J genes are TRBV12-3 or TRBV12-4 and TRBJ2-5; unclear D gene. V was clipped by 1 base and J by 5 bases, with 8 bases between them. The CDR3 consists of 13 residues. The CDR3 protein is CASSLDGLETQYF. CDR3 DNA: TGTGCCAGCAGTTTAGATGGCCTGGAGACCCAGTACTTC.

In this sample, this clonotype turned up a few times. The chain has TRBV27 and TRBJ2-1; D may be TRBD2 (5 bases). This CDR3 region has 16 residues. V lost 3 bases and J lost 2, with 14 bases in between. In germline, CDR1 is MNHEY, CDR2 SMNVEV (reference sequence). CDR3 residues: CASSFVGAVTYNEQFF. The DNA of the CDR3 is TGTGCCAGCAGTTTTGTGGGAGCGGTCACCTACAATGAGCAGTTCTTC.

CDR3 in amino acids: CASSPSAGNTIYF. CDR3 coding DNA: TGTGCCAGCAGTCCTTCAGCTGGAAACACCATATATTTT. The chain is built from TRBV12-3 or TRBV12-4 and TRBJ1-3; no reliable D call. V shed 5 bases and J shed 2 bases, with 7 bases lying between them. CDR3 size: 13 residues.

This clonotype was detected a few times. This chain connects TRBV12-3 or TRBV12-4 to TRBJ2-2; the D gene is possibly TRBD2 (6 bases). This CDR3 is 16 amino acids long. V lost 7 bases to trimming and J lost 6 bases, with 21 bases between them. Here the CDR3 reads CASTSSGLRPAGELFF. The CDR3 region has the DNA TGTGCCAGCACCTCATCGGGACTCCGCCCCGCCGGGGAGCTGTTTTTT.

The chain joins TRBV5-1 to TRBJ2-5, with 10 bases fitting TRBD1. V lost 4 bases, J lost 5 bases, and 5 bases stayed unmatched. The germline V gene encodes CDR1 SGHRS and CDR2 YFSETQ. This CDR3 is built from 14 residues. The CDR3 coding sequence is TGCGCCAGCAGCCGGGGACAGGGGATGGAGACCCAGTACTTC. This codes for CASSRGQGMETQYF.

CDR3 bases: TGTGCCAGCTCATCCAGGTTGTCAGGGAACCAAGAGACCCAGTACTTC. This codes for CASSSRLSGNQETQYF. The rearrangement uses TRBV18 and TRBJ2-5; weak D call: TRBD1 (5 bases). Deletions cut 5 bases from V and 0 bases from J, with 16 bases between. There are 16 residues in the CDR3. Germline CDR1 reads KGHSH; CDR2 reads LQKENI.

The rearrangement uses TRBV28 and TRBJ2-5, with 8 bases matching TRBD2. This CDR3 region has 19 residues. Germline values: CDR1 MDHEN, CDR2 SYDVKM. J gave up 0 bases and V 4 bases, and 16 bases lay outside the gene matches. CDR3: CASSSPLGGGGRYQETQYF. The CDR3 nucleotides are TGTGCCAGCAGTTCTCCCCTCGGGGGGGGTGGGAGGTACCAAGAGACCCAGTACTTC.

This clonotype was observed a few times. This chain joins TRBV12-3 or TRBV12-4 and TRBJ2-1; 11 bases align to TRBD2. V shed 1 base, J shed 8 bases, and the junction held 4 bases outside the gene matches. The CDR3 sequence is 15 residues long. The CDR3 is CASSLEGLAVDEQFF. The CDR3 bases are TGTGCCAGCAGTTTAGAGGGACTAGCGGTCGATGAGCAGTTCTTC.